The 29 T cell receptor beta chains in this list originate from one sample, sequenced in a study of cytomegalovirus exposure and HLA in healthy donors. PCR employed 60 Vbeta and 13 Jbeta primers. TCRdb keeps only in-frame clones here, not all; method: immunoSEQ multiplex PCR. Across approximately 50,000 clones, the top ten clones capture about 2.5% of the sample. Sequencing was done on a sample of PBMCs. These receptors were taken from a female donor in good health and CMV-seronegative.

With respect to this clone: One end of the junction fails to match germline, which may point to a read error. The CDR3 nucleotides are TGTGCCAGCAGTGAACGGACTAGCGAGGAGTACTTC. Translated, it gives CASSERTSEEYF. The J gene is TRBJ2-7, the V gene TRBV2; 9 bases are shared with TRBD2. Germline V gene data show CDR1 as SNHLY and CDR2 as FYNNEI. This CDR3 has 12 residues. The entire variable domain, with the rest obtained from reference TRBV2 and TRBJ2-7, is as follows: EPEVTQTPSHQVTQMGQEVILRCVPISNHLYFYWYRQILGQKVEFLVSFYNNEISEKSEIFDDQFSVERPDGSNFTLKIRSTKLEDSAMYFCASSERTSEEYFGPGTRLTVT.

The CDR3 region is CASSQGQDPSSYEQYF. The CDR3 nucleotides are TGCGCCAGCAGCCAAGGCCAGGATCCAAGCTCCTACGAGCAGTACTTC. The chain uses TRBV4-1 and TRBJ2-7; D not certain. The germline gives CDR1 MGHRA, CDR2 YSYEKL. The CDR3 loop spans 16 amino acids. The germline V and J ends were trimmed by 1 base and 0 bases, with 13 bases remaining between them.

V and J are TRBV5-4 and TRBJ1-1, with 8 bases lining up with TRBD1. Germline V lookup: CDR1 SGHNT, CDR2 YYREEE (reference sequence). After removal of 4 bases from V and 1 base from J, the junction contained 12 bases not matched to a gene. CDR3 length: 17 residues. The CDR3 loop reads CASSPPDRDMRNTEAFF. CDR3 coding DNA: TGTGCCAGCAGCCCCCCGGACAGGGATATGCGGAACACTGAAGCTTTCTTT.

This rearrangement joins TRBV18 to TRBJ2-5; D uncertain. Germline V lookup: CDR1 KGHSH, CDR2 LQKENI. The CDR3 length is 14 residues. Trimming stripped 3 bases from V and 7 bases from J, with 15 bases between. CDR3 in DNA: TGTGCCAGCTCACCGGGTCAGGCTTTGGGGACCCAGTACTTC. Protein sequence: CASSPGQALGTQYF.

The rearrangement joins TRBV19 to TRBJ2-7, with 8 bases identical to TRBD1. Germline CDR1 is LNHDA and CDR2 is SQIVND (reference sequence). The CDR3 is made up of 14 amino acids. V shed 9 bases, J shed 0 bases, and the junction held 7 bases outside the gene matches. The CDR3 spells CASKQGGSSYEQYF. CDR3 coding DNA: TGTGCCAGCAAACAGGGGGGAAGCTCCTACGAGCAGTACTTC.

In regard to this clone: A read error may produce the germline difference seen at one junction end. V gene TRBV30 combines with J gene TRBJ1-1; D is possibly TRBD1 (6 bases). This CDR3 has 15 amino acids. Per germline, CDR1 GTSNPN and CDR2 SVGIG (reference sequence). The CDR3 loop is CAGSRWGRGDTEAFF. Here the CDR3 DNA reads TGTGCCGGGAGCCGCTGGGGCAGGGGTGACACTGAAGCTTTCTTT. Full variable domain (remainder filled in from reference TRBV30 and TRBJ1-1): SQTIHQWPATLVQPVGSPLSLECTVEGTSNPNLYWYRQAAGRGLQLLFYSVGIGQISSEVPQNLSASRPQDRQFILSSKKLLLSDSGFYLCAGSRWGRGDTEAFFGQGTRLTVV.

The chain uses TRBV4-3 and TRBJ2-2; the D gene is possibly TRBD1 (5 bases). CDR1 and CDR2 from the germline V gene are LGHNA and YSLEER. Deletions cut 4 bases from V and 4 bases from J, with 16 bases between. This CDR3 contains 16 residues. The CDR3 sequence is CASSRDLVGATGELFF. For the CDR3, the DNA is TGCGCCAGCAGCCGGGATCTCGTTGGGGCCACCGGGGAGCTGTTTTTT.

V is TRBV18 and J is TRBJ2-5; 11 nucleotides match TRBD2. The V segment lost 3 bases and the J segment 3 bases; nucleotides outside the gene matches: 6. Germline CDR1 reads KGHSH; CDR2 reads LQKENI. The CDR3 covers 16 residues. The CDR3 is CASSPTPLAGEETQYF. CDR3 DNA: TGTGCCAGCTCACCGACCCCACTAGCGGGGGAAGAGACCCAGTACTTC.

The chain combines TRBV30 with TRBJ2-2; no clear D gene. The CDR3 sequence is 12 residues long. The ends were cut back, 0 bases at V and 6 bases at J, with 5 bases in the middle. Germline loops: CDR1 GTSNPN, CDR2 SVGIG (reference sequence). The CDR3 here is CAWSVGPGELFF. The CDR3 nucleotides read TGTGCCTGGAGTGTTGGGCCCGGGGAGCTGTTTTTT.

The chain recombines TRBV30 with TRBJ1-5; tentatively, D is TRBD1 (6 bases). Germline lookup yields CDR1 GTSNPN and CDR2 SVGIG (reference sequence). Trimming removed 3 bases at V and 4 bases at J, with 16 bases between. The CDR3 length is 15 residues. Here the CDR3 reads CAWSEQLTGNQPQHF. The DNA of the CDR3 is TGTGCCTGGAGCGAGCAACTCACAGGGAATCAGCCCCAGCATTTT.

The chain links TRBV5-6 to TRBJ1-2; no reliable D call. The CDR3 loop spans 15 amino acids. V was clipped by 2 bases and J by 4 bases, with 15 bases between them. Germline V gene lookup returns CDR1 SGHDT and CDR2 YYEEEE. CDR3 region: CASSFPLLGGYGYTF. Here the CDR3 DNA reads TGTGCCAGCAGCTTCCCGCTCCTTGGCGGCTATGGCTACACCTTC. Variable domain in full (rest from reference TRBV5-6 and TRBJ1-2): DAGVTQSPTHLIKTRGQQVTLRCSPKSGHDTVSWYQQALGQGPQFIFQYYEEEERQRGNFPDRFSGHQFPNYSSELNVNALLLGDSALYLCASSFPLLGGYGYTFGSGTRLTVV.

CDR3 DNA sequence: TGCGCCAGCAGCCAAGTACAGGGAGGGTACGAGCAGTACTTC. Protein sequence: CASSQVQGGYEQYF. The V gene is TRBV4-1, the J gene TRBJ2-7; tentatively, D is TRBD2 (7 bases). This CDR3 has 14 amino acids. The germline V gene has CDR1 MGHRA and CDR2 YSYEKL. Trimming cost V 1 base and J 4 bases, with 11 bases left between them.

This chain links TRBV6-1 with TRBJ1-2; D gene ambiguous. This CDR3 is built from 13 residues. The V end was cut by 5 bases, the J end by 7 bases, with 14 bases between. Germline V gives CDR1 MNHNS, CDR2 SASEGT. The chain's CDR3 is CASSNGGASGYTF. CDR3 DNA: TGTGCCAGCAGTAATGGCGGCGCTTCTGGCTACACCTTC.

The chain recombines TRBV7-2 with TRBJ2-7; D unclear. The CDR3 has 11 amino acids. V shed 3 bases and J shed 5 bases, with 5 bases lying between them. CDR1 and CDR2 (germline): SGHTA, FQGNSA. CDR3 coding DNA: TGTGCCAGCAGCTTTCGGGACGAGCAGTACTTC. Residues: CASSFRDEQYF. The whole variable domain, remainder taken from reference TRBV7-2 and TRBJ2-7, is GAGVSQSPSNKVTEKGKDVELRCDPISGHTALYWYRQSLGQGLEFLIYFQGNSAPDKSGLPSDRFSAERTGGSVSTLTIQRTQQEDSAVYLCASSFRDEQYFGPGTRLTVT.

The chain recombines TRBV14 with TRBJ2-7; tentatively, D is TRBD1 (6 bases). This CDR3 spans 16 amino acids. In germline, CDR1 is SGHDN, CDR2 FVKESK. V was trimmed by 5 bases and J by 0 bases, leaving 17 bases between them. As DNA, the CDR3 is TGTGCCAGCAGCTCCTCAGGGGCCCTCCTCTCCTACGAGCAGTACTTC. Translation gives CASSSSGALLSYEQYF.

CDR3 nucleotides: TGCGCCAGCCCCCCATCCTACGAGCAGTACTTC. Translation: CASPPSYEQYF. This chain joins TRBV5-1 and TRBJ2-7; D is unresolved. CDR3 length: 11 residues. The germline gives CDR1 SGHRS, CDR2 YFSETQ. V was pared by 7 bases and J by 1 base, with 6 bases between.

The chain recombines TRBV27 with TRBJ1-2; the match to TRBD1 covers 7 bases. CDR3 length: 17 residues. Germline CDR1 reads MNHEY; CDR2 reads SMNVEV (reference sequence). The V gene end was trimmed by 6 bases and the J gene end by 2 bases; junction bases not matched to a gene: 15. CDR3 sequence: CASRPFPRQGGNYGYTF. The CDR3 DNA follows: TGTGCCAGCAGGCCTTTCCCCCGACAGGGCGGGAACTATGGCTACACCTTC.

This chain joins TRBV29-1 and TRBJ2-5; D is perhaps TRBD1 (5 bases). Germline lookup yields CDR1 SQVTM and CDR2 ANQGSEA. The CDR3 covers 13 residues. V gave up 7 bases and J gave up 5 bases, with 17 bases separating them. CDR3 in amino acids: CSAGGALRETQYF. The CDR3 DNA is TGCAGCGCTGGTGGGGCATTGAGGGAGACCCAGTACTTC.

CDR3 in DNA: TGTGCCAGCTCCCTCAATCGACAGGGTCTCGCGAACACTGAAGCTTTCTTT. It is translated as CASSLNRQGLANTEAFF. The V gene is TRBV18, the J gene TRBJ1-1, with 7 bases identical to TRBD1. Trimming cost V 6 bases and J 1 base; bases outside gene matches: 14. Germline values: CDR1 KGHSH, CDR2 LQKENI. This CDR3 is built from 17 residues.

The chain employs TRBV2 and TRBJ1-2; D is possibly TRBD1 (6 bases). The CDR3 is made up of 12 amino acids. The germline gives CDR1 SNHLY, CDR2 FYNNEI. Trimming took 4 bases from V and 7 from J, leaving 10 bases between them. CDR3 amino acids: CASSGQVGGYTF. The CDR3 bases are TGTGCCAGCAGTGGACAGGTTGGTGGCTACACCTTC. The full variable domain, in which reference TRBV2 and TRBJ1-2 provide the parts outside the CDR3, is EPEVTQTPSHQVTQMGQEVILRCVPISNHLYFYWYRQILGQKVEFLVSFYNNEISEKSEIFDDQFSVERPDGSNFTLKIRSTKLEDSAMYFCASSGQVGGYTFGSGTRLTVV.

The V gene is TRBV4-1, the J gene TRBJ2-5; no firm D call. In germline, CDR1 is MGHRA, CDR2 YSYEKL. The CDR3 consists of 13 residues. V lost 1 base and J lost 2, with 5 bases in between. The CDR3 sequence: CASSQGGQETQYF. CDR3 nucleotides: TGCGCCAGCAGCCAAGGAGGACAAGAGACCCAGTACTTC.

The gene calls are TRBV30 and TRBJ1-2; 9 positions match TRBD1. V lost 3 bases to trimming and J lost 7 bases; unmatched junction nucleotides: 18. The CDR3 is made up of 17 amino acids. From germline, CDR1 is GTSNPN and CDR2 SVGIG (reference sequence). The CDR3 protein is CAWSRDREKGRRGGYTF. The CDR3 region has the DNA TGTGCCTGGAGCCGGGACAGGGAAAAGGGCCGCCGAGGTGGCTACACCTTC.

The chain has TRBV19 and TRBJ1-2, with a possible D match to TRBD1 (6 bases). The CDR3 contains 17 residues. Between the trimmed V and J ends, which lost 11 bases and 1 base, there was a span of 26 bases. Germline V gene sequence: CDR1 LNHDA, CDR2 SQIVND (reference sequence). CDR3 protein: CAARAIQGGGLNYGYTF. The CDR3 DNA sequence: TGTGCCGCCCGCGCAATACAGGGTGGGGGCCTTAACTATGGCTACACCTTC.

The chain recombines TRBV9 with TRBJ2-1, with TRBD2 matching over 10 bases. With V trimmed by 3 bases and J by 1 base, 7 bases remained unmatched. Germline V gene lookup returns CDR1 SGDLS and CDR2 YYNGEE. The CDR3 spans 17 residues. CDR3 DNA sequence: TGTGCCAGCAGCGAGGGGCATAGCGGGGGGTCCTACAATGAGCAGTTCTTC. Translating it yields CASSEGHSGGSYNEQFF. Full variable domain (remainder filled in from reference TRBV9 and TRBJ2-1): DSGVTQTPKHLITATGQRVTLRCSPRSGDLSVYWYQQSLDQGLQFLIQYYNGEERAKGNILERFSAQQFPDLHSELNLSSLELGDSALYFCASSEGHSGGSYNEQFFGPGTRLTVL.

The chain joins TRBV18 to TRBJ1-1; possibly TRBD1 for D (6 bases). Trimming stripped 5 bases from V and 1 base from J, with 26 bases between. The CDR3 loop spans 19 amino acids. Germline-derived CDR1 and CDR2 are KGHSH and LQKENI. The CDR3 loop is CASSSHEFTGLSKNTEAFF. The CDR3 DNA reads TGTGCCAGCTCATCCCACGAATTCACAGGGTTATCTAAGAACACTGAAGCTTTCTTT.

The CDR3, as DNA: TGTGCCAGCAGCTTTCAGGGTACAACGGAGGGGTACTTC. Protein sequence: CASSFQGTTEGYF. This chain links TRBV11-2 with TRBJ2-7; D might be TRBD2 (6 bases). Between the trimmed V and J ends, which lost 3 bases and 12 bases, there was a span of 18 bases. CDR1 is SGHAT and CDR2 is FQNNGV in the germline V gene. The CDR3 totals 13 residues.

V is TRBV4-2 and J is TRBJ2-1; maybe TRBD2 (6 bases). There are 15 residues in the CDR3. Germline V gene data show CDR1 as LGHNA and CDR2 as YNFKEQ. The V gene lost 8 bases and the J gene lost 2 bases, with 16 bases spanning the gap. The CDR3, as DNA: TGTGCCAGCGGCCCCGGGCGACTAGCCTACAATGAGCAGTTCTTC. This codes for CASGPGRLAYNEQFF.

The chain joins TRBV13 to TRBJ2-7, with D possibly being TRBD2 (6 bases). V lost 9 bases and J lost 6, with 18 bases in between. This CDR3 is built from 13 residues. From germline, CDR1 is PRHDT and CDR2 FYEKMQ (reference sequence). CDR3 loop: CASQVSQGGEQYF. The CDR3 coding sequence is TGTGCCAGTCAGGTGAGCCAGGGAGGCGAGCAGTACTTC.

The V call is TRBV4-1, the J call TRBJ2-1; tentatively, D is TRBD1 (6 bases). Germline V lookup: CDR1 MGHRA, CDR2 YSYEKL. The CDR3 is 15 amino acids. Trimming cost V 2 bases and J 8 bases, with 16 bases left between them. Here the CDR3 reads CASSQWGPRGDEQFF. CDR3 DNA: TGCGCCAGCAGCCAATGGGGACCCAGGGGCGATGAGCAGTTCTTC.